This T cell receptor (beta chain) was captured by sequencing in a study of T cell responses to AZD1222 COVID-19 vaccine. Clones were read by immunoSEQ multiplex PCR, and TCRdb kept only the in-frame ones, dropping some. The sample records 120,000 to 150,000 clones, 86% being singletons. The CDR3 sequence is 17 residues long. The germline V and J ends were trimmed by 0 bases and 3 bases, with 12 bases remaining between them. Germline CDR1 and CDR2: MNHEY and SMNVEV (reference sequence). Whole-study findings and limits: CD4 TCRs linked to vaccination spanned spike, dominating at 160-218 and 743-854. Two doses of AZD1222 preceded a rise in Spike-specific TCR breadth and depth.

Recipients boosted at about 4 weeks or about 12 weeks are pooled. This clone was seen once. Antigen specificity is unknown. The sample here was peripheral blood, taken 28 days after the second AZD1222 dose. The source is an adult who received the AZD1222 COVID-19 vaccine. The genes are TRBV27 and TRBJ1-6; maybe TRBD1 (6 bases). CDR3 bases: TGTGCCAGCAGTTTATCGTCAGGGGCCCTCTATAATTCACCCCTCCACTTT. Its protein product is CASSLSSGALYNSPLHF.